The 26 T cell receptor beta chains in this list originate from one sample, sequenced in a study of blood T cell dynamics during melanoma immunotherapy. Time point noted: week 3, after first cycle of checkpoint inhibitor. Generated by immunoSEQ multiplex PCR, the TCRdb table keeps only in-frame clones and is missing some. Among roughly 4,200 clones listed, 70% to 90% were seen once. The sequences come from blood, collected from a patient treated with checkpoint blockade. These receptors originate from a human donor with melanoma.

The chain combines TRBV30 with TRBJ2-3, with unresolved D. V was pared by 1 base and J by 1 base, with 6 bases between. Germline CDR1 reads GTSNPN; CDR2 reads SVGIG (reference sequence). The CDR3 contains 13 residues. For the CDR3, the DNA is TGTGCCTGGAGTGGGGGTCGCACAGATACGCAGTATTTT. It codes for CAWSGGRTDTQYF.

The chain couples TRBV6-1 to TRBJ2-4; the D is unclear. The ends were cut back, 2 bases at V and 6 bases at J, with 17 bases in the middle. CDR1 is MNHNS and CDR2 is SASEGT in the germline V gene. This CDR3 spans 16 amino acids. The CDR3 spells CASSEISSLMVNIQYF. CDR3 sequence (DNA): TGTGCCAGCAGTGAAATTTCCAGCCTGATGGTAAACATTCAGTACTTC.

This clone has only a few counts. This rearrangement joins TRBV9 to TRBJ2-2, with TRBD1 matching 7 bases. V lost 1 base to trimming and J lost 5 bases; unmatched junction nucleotides: 8. CDR3 size: 16 residues. Germline V gene data show CDR1 as SGDLS and CDR2 as YYNGEE. In nucleotides, the CDR3 is TGTGCCAGCAGCGTACAGACAGGGATTCGGACCGGGGAGCTGTTTTTT. As protein: CASSVQTGIRTGELFF.

The rearrangement joins TRBV11-2 to TRBJ1-2; TRBD1 aligns across 8 bases. Germline CDR1 reads SGHAT; CDR2 reads FQNNGV. Trimming at V came to 6 bases and at J to 4 bases, leaving 10 bases not matched to a gene. This CDR3 is built from 15 residues. The CDR3 here is CASSSKTGGSYGYTF. In nucleotides, the CDR3 is TGTGCCAGCAGTTCCAAAACAGGGGGGAGCTATGGCTACACCTTC.

This sequence joins TRBV2 and TRBJ2-3; 11 bases are shared with TRBD2. CDR1 is SNHLY and CDR2 is FYNNEI in the germline V gene. V dropped 3 bases and J dropped 9; count of bases not matched to a gene: 2. The CDR3 covers 13 residues. In nucleotides, the CDR3 is TGTGCCAGCAGTGATGGGACTAGCGGCACGCAGTATTTT. This encodes CASSDGTSGTQYF.

V usage is TRBV5-1 and J usage is TRBJ1-2, with a weak D call TRBD1 (6 bases). CDR1 is SGHRS and CDR2 is YFSETQ in the germline V gene. V lost 2 bases and J 7 bases, leaving 9 bases between the germline ends. The CDR3 length is 12 residues. The CDR3 DNA is TGCGCCAGCAGCTTAGGGACACCTGGCTACACCTTC. It translates to CASSLGTPGYTF.

The chain links TRBV30 to TRBJ2-5, with no clear D. This CDR3 has 13 amino acids. The V end was cut by 3 bases, the J end by 7 bases, with 15 bases between. Germline CDR1 reads GTSNPN; CDR2 reads SVGIG (reference sequence). The CDR3 bases are TGTGCCTGGAGCTCCCCTGACCGGCGGACCCAGTACTTC. Amino acids: CAWSSPDRRTQYF.

The rearrangement uses TRBV18 and TRBJ2-6; the D is unclear. V gave up 5 bases and J gave up 0 bases, with 11 bases separating them. CDR3 length: 16 amino acids. CDR1 and CDR2 from the germline V gene are KGHSH and LQKENI. As DNA, the CDR3 is TGTGCCAGCTCAGAGGTATCTCTCTCTGGGGCCAACGTCCTGACTTTC. It yields the protein CASSEVSLSGANVLTF.

The chain is built from TRBV25-1 and TRBJ1-2, with D tentatively TRBD1 (6 bases). Germline V lookup: CDR1 MGHDK, CDR2 SYGVNS. Trimming left V 5 bases short and J 4 bases short, with 11 bases between. The CDR3 is made up of 13 amino acids. CDR3: CASSRGAGYGYTF. The DNA of the CDR3 is TGTGCCAGCAGTCGGGGGGCGGGCTATGGCTACACCTTC.

The chain employs TRBV5-1 and TRBJ2-1; 9 nucleotides align to TRBD2. CDR3 length: 17 amino acids. Trimming at V came to 0 bases and at J to 7 bases, leaving 11 bases not matched to a gene. Per germline, CDR1 SGHRS and CDR2 YFSETQ. Written as DNA, the CDR3 is TGCGCCAGCAGCTTGGAGGCTAGCGGGATCTCTAAGAATGAGCAGTTCTTC. As protein: CASSLEASGISKNEQFF. Using reference TRBV5-1 and TRBJ2-1 for the parts outside the CDR3, the full variable domain is KAGVTQTPRYLIKTRGQQVTLSCSPISGHRSVSWYQQTPGQGLQFLFEYFSETQRNKGNFPGRFSGRQFSNSRSEMNVSTLELGDSALYLCASSLEASGISKNEQFFGPGTRLTVL.

Regarding this clone: This sample also contains other DNA sequences that code for the same CDR3. The V and J genes are TRBV7-8 and TRBJ2-7; maybe TRBD2 (5 bases). The V end was cut by 2 bases, the J end by 3 bases, with 11 bases between. Germline V gene sequence: CDR1 SGHVS, CDR2 FQNEAQ. This CDR3 is 14 amino acids long. This chain's CDR3 is CASSLRTGIYEQYF. In DNA, the CDR3 is TGTGCCAGCAGCTTACGGACTGGCATCTACGAGCAGTACTTC.

This chain joins TRBV18 and TRBJ2-7, with D maybe TRBD1 (6 bases). Trimming took 4 bases from V and 2 from J, leaving 12 bases between them. The CDR3 extends over 14 amino acids. Germline CDR1 is KGHSH and CDR2 is LQKENI. CDR3 in DNA: TGTGCCAGCTCACTTGGCCGGACAGCCTACGAGCAGTACTTC. Translation: CASSLGRTAYEQYF.

The chain uses TRBV7-2 and TRBJ2-3; TRBD2 agrees at 9 bases. Germline CDR1 SGHTA, CDR2 FQGNSA. V shed 2 bases, J shed 0 bases, and the junction held 9 bases outside the gene matches. This CDR3 has 18 amino acids. The CDR3 loop reads CASSLQRASGISTDTQYF. The DNA of the CDR3 is TGTGCCAGCAGCTTACAGAGGGCTAGCGGGATTAGCACAGATACGCAGTATTTT.

J is TRBJ1-5 and V is TRBV30; 9 bases are a match to TRBD1. This CDR3 region has 16 residues. Germline V gives CDR1 GTSNPN, CDR2 SVGIG (reference sequence). With V trimmed by 0 bases and J by 3 bases, 6 bases remained unmatched. This CDR3 reads CAWSVGGQGTNQPQHF. DNA of the CDR3: TGTGCCTGGAGTGTAGGGGGACAGGGAACCAATCAGCCCCAGCATTTT.

V is TRBV2 and J is TRBJ2-6; TRBD2 might be the D (6 bases). This CDR3 is built from 18 residues. V lost 3 bases to trimming and J lost 0 bases, with 15 bases between them. Germline assignment: CDR1 SNHLY and CDR2 FYNNEI. Written as DNA, the CDR3 is TGTGCCAGCAGTGATAGGAGGGAACTAACCTCTGGGGCCAACGTCCTGACTTTC. As protein: CASSDRRELTSGANVLTF.

This clone appeared a single time. The chain is built from TRBV6-1 and TRBJ1-2, with 8 positions matching TRBD1. Germline CDR1 MNHNS, CDR2 SASEGT. Germline trimming cut 5 bases from V and 8 bases from J; bases unmatched to any gene: 13. The CDR3 is made up of 15 amino acids. CDR3 coding DNA: TGTGCCAGCAGTAAAACCAGGGGGCTCGAGTACGGCTACACCTTC. This gives the protein CASSKTRGLEYGYTF.

The CDR3 loop reads CASSLALGIRPSNTGELFF. The CDR3 nucleotides are TGTGCCAGCAGCTTAGCGCTAGGTATAAGGCCGTCGAACACCGGGGAGCTGTTTTTT. The chain carries TRBV7-2 and TRBJ2-2; D call uncertain. The germline V and J ends were trimmed by 0 bases and 0 bases, with 17 bases remaining between them. The CDR3 runs 19 residues. CDR1 is SGHTA, CDR2 FQGNSA, per germline.

V and J are TRBV5-1 and TRBJ1-1; 7 bases align to TRBD1. The CDR3 has 18 residues. Trimming cost V 0 bases and J 5 bases; bases outside gene matches: 16. Germline CDR1 reads SGHRS; CDR2 reads YFSETQ. CDR3 sequence: CASSLVSGGRGLWTEAFF. The CDR3 region has the DNA TGCGCCAGCAGCTTGGTGTCTGGGGGCAGGGGGTTGTGGACTGAAGCTTTCTTT.

The chain recombines TRBV10-3 with TRBJ2-3; either TRBD1 or TRBD2 may fit D (6 bases each). The CDR3 is 13 residues long. The germline V and J ends were trimmed by 10 bases and 11 bases, with 22 bases remaining between them. Germline CDR1 and CDR2: ENHRY and SYGVKD. This chain's CDR3 is CATQGREGGKQYF. DNA for the CDR3: TGTGCCACTCAGGGCCGGGAAGGGGGGAAGCAGTATTTT.

The chain joins TRBV7-6 to TRBJ1-2, with D maybe TRBD1 (5 bases). Germline CDR1 reads SGHVS; CDR2 reads FNYEAQ. This CDR3 comprises 13 residues. The ends were cut back, 5 bases at V and 8 bases at J, with 15 bases in the middle. In nucleotides, the CDR3 is TGTGCCAGCAGCCAAGGGGAGGGGAAAGGCTACACCTTC. Its protein product is CASSQGEGKGYTF.

The V call is TRBV29-1, the J call TRBJ2-1; 9 bases are a match to TRBD1. The CDR3 consists of 13 residues. CDR1 is SQVTM, CDR2 ANQGSEA, per germline. V dropped 3 bases and J dropped 8; count of bases not matched to a gene: 5. This CDR3 reads CSVEGQGRDEQFF. CDR3 DNA: TGCAGCGTTGAGGGACAGGGCCGGGATGAGCAGTTCTTC.

This chain uses TRBV9 with TRBJ2-2, with 10 bases lining up with TRBD1. The germline V gene has CDR1 SGDLS and CDR2 YYNGEE. After removal of 4 bases from V and 6 bases from J, the junction contained 6 bases not matched to a gene. The CDR3 consists of 15 residues. This CDR3 reads CASSIDRGRAGELFF. In nucleotides, the CDR3 is TGTGCCAGCAGCATAGACAGGGGGCGGGCCGGGGAGCTGTTTTTT.

This chain's CDR3 is CASSTTGGIAYEQYF. CDR3 coding DNA: TGTGCCAGTAGTACGACAGGGGGCATTGCCTACGAGCAGTACTTC. This chain joins TRBV19 and TRBJ2-5; 10 bases map to TRBD1. The DNA end favors TRBJ2-7, so the J call may be wrong. Germline CDR1 reads LNHDA; CDR2 reads SQIVND (reference sequence). The CDR3 extends over 15 amino acids.

This chain connects TRBV10-3 to TRBJ2-2; D may be TRBD1 (6 bases). CDR1 ENHRY and CDR2 SYGVKD come from the germline V gene. CDR3 size: 15 residues. V was cut by 6 bases and J by 4 bases, with 15 bases left in between. The CDR3 region is CAIRRMGARTGELFF. The CDR3 DNA is TGTGCCATCAGGCGCATGGGGGCGCGCACCGGGGAGCTGTTTTTT.

The V call is TRBV5-6, the J call TRBJ2-2; tentatively, D is TRBD2 (5 bases). CDR1 and CDR2 (germline): SGHDT, YYEEEE. The CDR3 is 18 amino acids. V lost 0 bases and J 0 bases, leaving 15 bases between the germline ends. CDR3 protein: CASSLAGSWASNTGELFF. DNA of the CDR3: TGTGCCAGCAGCTTGGCGGGGAGTTGGGCGTCGAACACCGGGGAGCTGTTTTTT.

CDR3 DNA sequence: TGTGCCATCCCCTTCCCACCCCTCCACTTT. Protein: CAIPFPPLHF. The rearrangement uses TRBV6-4 and TRBJ1-6; D remains unclear. CDR3 size: 10 residues. Germline CDR1 reads MRHNA; CDR2 reads SNTAGT. Trimming took 10 bases from V and 11 from J, leaving 9 bases between them.